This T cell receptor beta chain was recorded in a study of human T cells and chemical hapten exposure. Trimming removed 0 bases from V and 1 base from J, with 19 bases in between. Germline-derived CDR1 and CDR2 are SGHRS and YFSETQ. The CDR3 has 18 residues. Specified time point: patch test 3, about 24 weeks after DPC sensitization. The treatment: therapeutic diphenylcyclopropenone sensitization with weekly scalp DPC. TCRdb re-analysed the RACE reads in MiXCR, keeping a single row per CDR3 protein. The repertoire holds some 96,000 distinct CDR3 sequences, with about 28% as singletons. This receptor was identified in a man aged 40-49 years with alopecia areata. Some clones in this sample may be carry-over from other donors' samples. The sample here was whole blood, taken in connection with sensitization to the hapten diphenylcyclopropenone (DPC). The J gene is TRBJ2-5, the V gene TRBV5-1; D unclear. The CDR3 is CASSLALLATKRQETQYF. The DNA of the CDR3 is TGCGCCAGCAGCTTGGCCCTTTTGGCAACAAAACGCCAAGAGACCCAGTACTTC.